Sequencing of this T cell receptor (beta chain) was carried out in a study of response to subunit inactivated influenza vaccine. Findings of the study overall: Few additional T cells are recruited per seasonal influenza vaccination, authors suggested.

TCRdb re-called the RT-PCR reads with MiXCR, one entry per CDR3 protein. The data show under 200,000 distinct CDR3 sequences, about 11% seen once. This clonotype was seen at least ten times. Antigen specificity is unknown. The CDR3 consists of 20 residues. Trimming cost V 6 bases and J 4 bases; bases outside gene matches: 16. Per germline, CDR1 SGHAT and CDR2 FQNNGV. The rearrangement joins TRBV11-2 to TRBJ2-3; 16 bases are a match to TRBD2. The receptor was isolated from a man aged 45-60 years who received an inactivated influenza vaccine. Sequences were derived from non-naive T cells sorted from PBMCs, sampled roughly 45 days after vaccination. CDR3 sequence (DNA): TGTGCCAGCAGTACAGTCTGGGGACTAGCGGGGGGGCGAATCTCAGATACGCAGTATTTT. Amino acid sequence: CASSTVWGLAGGRISDTQYF.